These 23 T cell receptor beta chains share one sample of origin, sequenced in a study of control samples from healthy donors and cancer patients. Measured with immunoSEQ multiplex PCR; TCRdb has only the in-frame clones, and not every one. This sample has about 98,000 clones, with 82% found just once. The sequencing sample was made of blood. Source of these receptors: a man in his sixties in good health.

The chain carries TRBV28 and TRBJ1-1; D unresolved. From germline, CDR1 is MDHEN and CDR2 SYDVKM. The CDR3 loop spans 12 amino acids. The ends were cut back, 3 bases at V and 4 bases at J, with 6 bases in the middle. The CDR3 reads CASSFRRTEAFF. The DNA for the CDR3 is TGTGCCAGCAGTTTTCGCCGCACTGAAGCTTTCTTT.

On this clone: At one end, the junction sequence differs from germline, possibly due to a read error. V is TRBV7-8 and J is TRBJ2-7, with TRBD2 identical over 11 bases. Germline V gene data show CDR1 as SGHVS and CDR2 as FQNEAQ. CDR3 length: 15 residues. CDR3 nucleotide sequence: TGTGCCAGCAGCCTAGCGGGAGGAGTGTCGAGGGAGCAGTACTTC. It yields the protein CASSLAGGVSREQYF.

The CDR3 coding sequence is TGTGCCAGCAGTACACAGGGGGCAACTGGAAACACCATATATTTT. Translated, it gives CASSTQGATGNTIYF. V gene TRBV11-2 combines with J gene TRBJ1-3, with 9 bases fitting TRBD1. The trim removed 6 bases at V and 2 bases at J, leaving 5 bases unmatched. Germline V gives CDR1 SGHAT, CDR2 FQNNGV. This CDR3 contains 15 residues.

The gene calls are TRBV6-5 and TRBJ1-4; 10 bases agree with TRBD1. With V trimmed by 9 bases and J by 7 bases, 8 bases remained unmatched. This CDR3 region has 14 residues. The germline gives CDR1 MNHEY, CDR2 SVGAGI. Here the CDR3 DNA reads TGTGCCAGTCGGCCGACAGGGGGCGGTGAAAAACTGTTTTTT. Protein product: CASRPTGGGEKLFF.

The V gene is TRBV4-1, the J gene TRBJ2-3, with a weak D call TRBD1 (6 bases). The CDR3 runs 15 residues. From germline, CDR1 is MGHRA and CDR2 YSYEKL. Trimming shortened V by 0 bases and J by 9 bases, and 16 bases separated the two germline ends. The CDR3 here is CASSQEPDRTFTQYF. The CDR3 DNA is TGCGCCAGCAGCCAAGAACCGGACAGAACATTCACGCAGTATTTT.

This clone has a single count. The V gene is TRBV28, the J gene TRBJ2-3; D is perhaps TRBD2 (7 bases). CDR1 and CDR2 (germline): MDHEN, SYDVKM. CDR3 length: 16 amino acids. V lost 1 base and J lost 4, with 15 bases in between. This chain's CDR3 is CASSLLRGGGSDTQYF. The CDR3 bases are TGTGCCAGCAGTTTATTGAGGGGGGGAGGGTCAGATACGCAGTATTTT.

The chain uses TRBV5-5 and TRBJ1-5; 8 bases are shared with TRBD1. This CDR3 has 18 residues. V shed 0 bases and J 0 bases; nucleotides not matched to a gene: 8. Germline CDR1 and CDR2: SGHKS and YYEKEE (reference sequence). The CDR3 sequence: CASSLDDTGGYSNQPQHF. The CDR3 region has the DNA TGTGCCAGCAGCTTGGATGATACAGGGGGGTATAGCAATCAGCCCCAGCATTTT.

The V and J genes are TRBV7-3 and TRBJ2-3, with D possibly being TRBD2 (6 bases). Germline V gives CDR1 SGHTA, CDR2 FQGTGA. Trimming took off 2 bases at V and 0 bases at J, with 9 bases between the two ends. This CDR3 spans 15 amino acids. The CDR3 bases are TGTGCCAGCAGCTTAGACGGGGGTAGCACAGATACGCAGTATTTT. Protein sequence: CASSLDGGSTDTQYF.

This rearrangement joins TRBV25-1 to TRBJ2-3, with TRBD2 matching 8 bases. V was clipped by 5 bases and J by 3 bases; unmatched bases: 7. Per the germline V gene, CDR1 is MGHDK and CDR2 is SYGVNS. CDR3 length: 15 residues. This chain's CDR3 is CASSRKTGGTDTQYF. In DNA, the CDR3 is TGTGCCAGCAGTCGTAAGACGGGAGGGACAGATACGCAGTATTTT.

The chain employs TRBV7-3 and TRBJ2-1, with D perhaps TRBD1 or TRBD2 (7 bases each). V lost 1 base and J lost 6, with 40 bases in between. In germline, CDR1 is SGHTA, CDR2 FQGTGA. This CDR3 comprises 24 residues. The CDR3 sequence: CASSLKFVWGGDSETPNSGNEQFF. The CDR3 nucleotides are TGTGCCAGCAGCTTAAAGTTCGTTTGGGGGGGGGACAGTGAGACTCCAAACTCGGGCAATGAGCAGTTCTTC.

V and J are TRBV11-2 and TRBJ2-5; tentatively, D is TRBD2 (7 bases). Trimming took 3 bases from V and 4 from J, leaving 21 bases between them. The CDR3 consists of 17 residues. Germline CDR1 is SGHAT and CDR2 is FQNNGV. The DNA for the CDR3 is TGTGCCAGCAGCTTGGGCAAAGTAGGGGGGAGGGGAGAGACCCAGTACTTC. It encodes CASSLGKVGGRGETQYF.

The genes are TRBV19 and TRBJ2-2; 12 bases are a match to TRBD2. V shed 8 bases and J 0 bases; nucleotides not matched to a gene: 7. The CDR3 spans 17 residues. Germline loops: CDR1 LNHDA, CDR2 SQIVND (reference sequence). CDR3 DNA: TGTGCCAGTCAGACTAGCGGGGGCCTTGCGAACACCGGGGAGCTGTTTTTT. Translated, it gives CASQTSGGLANTGELFF.

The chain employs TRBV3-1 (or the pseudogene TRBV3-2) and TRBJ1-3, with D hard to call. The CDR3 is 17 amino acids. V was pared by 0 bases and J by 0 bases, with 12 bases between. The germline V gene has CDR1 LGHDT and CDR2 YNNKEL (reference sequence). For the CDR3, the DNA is TGTGCCAGCAGCCAAGATTCGGGAGGACTCTCTGGAAACACCATATATTTT. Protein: CASSQDSGGLSGNTIYF.

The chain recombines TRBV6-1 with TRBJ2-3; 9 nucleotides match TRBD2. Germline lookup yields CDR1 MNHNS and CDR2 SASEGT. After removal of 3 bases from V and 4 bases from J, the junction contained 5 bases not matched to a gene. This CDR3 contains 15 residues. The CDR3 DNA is TGTGCCAGCAGTGAGGCGGGAGGGAGGTCAGATACGCAGTATTTT. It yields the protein CASSEAGGRSDTQYF.

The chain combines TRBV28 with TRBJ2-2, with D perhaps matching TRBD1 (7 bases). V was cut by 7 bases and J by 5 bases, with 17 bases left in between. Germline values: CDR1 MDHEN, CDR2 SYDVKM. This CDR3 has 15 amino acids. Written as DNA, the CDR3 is TGTGCCAGCACCCCAGGGGGGCGCGGGACCGGGGAGCTGTTTTTT. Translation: CASTPGGRGTGELFF. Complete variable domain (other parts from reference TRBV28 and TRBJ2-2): DVKVTQSSRYLVKRTGEKVFLECVQDMDHENMFWYRQDPGLGLRLIYFSYDVKMKEKGDIPEGYSVSREKKERFSLILESASTNQTSMYLCASTPGGRGTGELFFGEGSRLTVL.

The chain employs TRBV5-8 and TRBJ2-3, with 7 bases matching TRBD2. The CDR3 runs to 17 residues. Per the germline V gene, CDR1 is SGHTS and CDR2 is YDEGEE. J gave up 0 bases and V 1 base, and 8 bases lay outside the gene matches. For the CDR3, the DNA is TGTGCCAGCAGCTTGAGCCCTAGCGGAACTAGCACAGATACGCAGTATTTT. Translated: CASSLSPSGTSTDTQYF.

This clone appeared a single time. CDR3 region: CASTESTDTQYF. CDR3 DNA sequence: TGTGCCAGCACCGAAAGCACAGATACGCAGTATTTT. The chain joins TRBV28 to TRBJ2-3; D gene unclear. The CDR3 consists of 12 residues. Between the trimmed V and J ends, which lost 7 bases and 0 bases, there was a span of 5 bases. CDR1 is MDHEN and CDR2 is SYDVKM in the germline V gene.

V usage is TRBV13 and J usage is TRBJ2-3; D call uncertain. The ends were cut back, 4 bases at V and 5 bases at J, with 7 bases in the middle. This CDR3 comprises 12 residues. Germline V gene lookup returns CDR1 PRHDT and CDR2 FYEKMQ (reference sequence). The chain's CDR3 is CASSSQKDTQYF. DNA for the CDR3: TGTGCCAGCAGCTCACAGAAAGATACGCAGTATTTT.

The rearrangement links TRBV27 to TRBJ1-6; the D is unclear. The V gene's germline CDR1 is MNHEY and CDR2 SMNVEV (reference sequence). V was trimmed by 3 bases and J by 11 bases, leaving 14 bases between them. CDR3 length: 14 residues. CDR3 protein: CASSFEGFGPPLHF. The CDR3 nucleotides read TGTGCCAGCAGTTTCGAAGGGTTCGGGCCACCCCTCCACTTT.

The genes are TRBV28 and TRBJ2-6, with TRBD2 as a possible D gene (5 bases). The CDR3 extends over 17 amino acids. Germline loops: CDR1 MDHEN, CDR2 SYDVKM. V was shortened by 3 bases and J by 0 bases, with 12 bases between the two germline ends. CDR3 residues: CASSFSGYISGANVLTF. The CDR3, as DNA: TGTGCCAGCAGTTTCTCGGGATATATCTCTGGGGCCAACGTCCTGACTTTC.

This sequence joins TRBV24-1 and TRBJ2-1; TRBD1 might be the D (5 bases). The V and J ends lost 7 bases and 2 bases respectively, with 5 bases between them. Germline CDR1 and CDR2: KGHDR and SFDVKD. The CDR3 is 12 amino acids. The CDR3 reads CATRDTYNEQFF. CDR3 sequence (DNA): TGTGCCACCAGGGACACCTACAATGAGCAGTTCTTC.

The CDR3 coding sequence is TGCGCCAGCAGCCAAGATCCGTTCGGACAGGGGCGCGAGCAGTACTTC. Translated: CASSQDPFGQGREQYF. The chain links TRBV4-1 to TRBJ2-7; 9 positions agree with TRBD1. The CDR3 sequence is 16 residues long. Germline V gene lookup returns CDR1 MGHRA and CDR2 YSYEKL. The J segment lost 6 bases and the V segment lost 0 bases, leaving 9 bases of the junction unmatched.

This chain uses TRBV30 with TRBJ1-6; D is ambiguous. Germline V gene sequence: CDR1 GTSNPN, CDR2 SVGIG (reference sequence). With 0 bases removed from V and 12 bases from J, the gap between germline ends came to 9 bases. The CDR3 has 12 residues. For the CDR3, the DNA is TGTGCCTGGAGTGTAGTATCGGGACCCCTCCACTTT. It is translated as CAWSVVSGPLHF.